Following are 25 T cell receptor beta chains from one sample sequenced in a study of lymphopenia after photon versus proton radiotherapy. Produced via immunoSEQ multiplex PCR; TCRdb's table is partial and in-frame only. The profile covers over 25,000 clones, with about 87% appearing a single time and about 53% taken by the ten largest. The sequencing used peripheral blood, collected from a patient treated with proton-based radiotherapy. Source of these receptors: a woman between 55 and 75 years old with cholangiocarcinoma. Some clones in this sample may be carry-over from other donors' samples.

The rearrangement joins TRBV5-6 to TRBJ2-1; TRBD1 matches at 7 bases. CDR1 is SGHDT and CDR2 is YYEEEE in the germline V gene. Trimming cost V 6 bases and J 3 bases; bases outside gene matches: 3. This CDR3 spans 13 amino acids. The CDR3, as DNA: TGTGCCAGCACCGGGACAGACTACAATGAGCAGTTCTTC. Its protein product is CASTGTDYNEQFF.

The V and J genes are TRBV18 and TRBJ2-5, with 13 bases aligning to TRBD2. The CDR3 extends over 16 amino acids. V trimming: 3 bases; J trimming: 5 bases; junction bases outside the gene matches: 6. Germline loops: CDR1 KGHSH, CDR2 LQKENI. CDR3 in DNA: TGTGCCAGCTCACCGATTGGACTAGCGGGAGCGGAGACCCAGTACTTC. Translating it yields CASSPIGLAGAETQYF.

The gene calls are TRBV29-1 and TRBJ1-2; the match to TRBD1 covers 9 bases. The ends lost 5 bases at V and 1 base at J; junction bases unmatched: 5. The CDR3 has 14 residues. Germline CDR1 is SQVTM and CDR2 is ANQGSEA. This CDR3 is CSVRGTGRNYGYTF. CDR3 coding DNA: TGCAGCGTTCGAGGGACAGGGCGTAACTATGGCTACACCTTC. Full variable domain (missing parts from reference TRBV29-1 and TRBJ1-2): SAVISQKPSRDICQRGTSLTIQCQVDSQVTMMFWYRQQPGQSLTLIATANQGSEATYESGFVIDKFPISRPNLTFSTLTVSNMSPEDSSIYLCSVRGTGRNYGYTFGSGTRLTVV.

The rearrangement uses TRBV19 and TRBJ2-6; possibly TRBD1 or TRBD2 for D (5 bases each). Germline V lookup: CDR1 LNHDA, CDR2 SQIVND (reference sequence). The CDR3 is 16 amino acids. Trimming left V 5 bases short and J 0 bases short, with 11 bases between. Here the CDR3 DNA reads TGTGCCAGTAGTGGTATCGGGACCTCTGGGGCCAACGTCCTGACTTTC. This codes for CASSGIGTSGANVLTF.

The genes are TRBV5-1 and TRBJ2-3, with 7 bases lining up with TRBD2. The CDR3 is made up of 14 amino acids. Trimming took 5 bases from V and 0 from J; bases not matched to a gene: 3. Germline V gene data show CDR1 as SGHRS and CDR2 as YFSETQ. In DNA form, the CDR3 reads TGCGCCAGCAGACCAGCGGGAAGCACAGATACGCAGTATTTT. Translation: CASRPAGSTDTQYF. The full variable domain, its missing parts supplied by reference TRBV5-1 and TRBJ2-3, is KAGVTQTPRYLIKTRGQQVTLSCSPISGHRSVSWYQQTPGQGLQFLFEYFSETQRNKGNFPGRFSGRQFSNSRSEMNVSTLELGDSALYLCASRPAGSTDTQYFGPGTRLTVL.

For the CDR3, the DNA is TGTGCCAGCTCACCAAATGTAGGGTTTCAGCCCCAGCATTTT. It translates to CASSPNVGFQPQHF. V gene TRBV18 combines with J gene TRBJ1-5; the D is unclear. Germline loops: CDR1 KGHSH, CDR2 LQKENI. The CDR3 consists of 14 residues. V lost 2 bases to trimming and J lost 6 bases, with 11 bases between them.

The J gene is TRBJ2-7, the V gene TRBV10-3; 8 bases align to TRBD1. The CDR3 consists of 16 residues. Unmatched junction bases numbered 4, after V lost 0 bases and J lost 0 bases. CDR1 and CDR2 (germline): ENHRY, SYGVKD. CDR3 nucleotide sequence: TGTGCCATCAGTGAGTCTCTCGGACAGGGCTCCTACGAGCAGTACTTC. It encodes CAISESLGQGSYEQYF.

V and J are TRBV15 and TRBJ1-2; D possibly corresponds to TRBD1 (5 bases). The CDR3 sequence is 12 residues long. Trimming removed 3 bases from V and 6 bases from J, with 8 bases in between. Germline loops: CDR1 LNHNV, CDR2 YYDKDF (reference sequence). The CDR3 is CATSRGLDGYTF. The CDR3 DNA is TGTGCCACCAGCAGGGGGCTCGATGGCTACACCTTC.

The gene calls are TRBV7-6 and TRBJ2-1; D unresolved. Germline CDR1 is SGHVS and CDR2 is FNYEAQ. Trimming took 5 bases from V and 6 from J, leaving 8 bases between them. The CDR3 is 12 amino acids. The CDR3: CASSPSGNEQFF. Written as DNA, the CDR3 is TGTGCCAGCAGCCCTAGTGGCAATGAGCAGTTCTTC.

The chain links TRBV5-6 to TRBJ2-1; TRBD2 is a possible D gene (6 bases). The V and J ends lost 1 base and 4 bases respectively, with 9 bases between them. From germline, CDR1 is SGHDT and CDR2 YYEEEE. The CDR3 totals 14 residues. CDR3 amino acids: CASSLWTTYNEQFF. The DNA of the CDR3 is TGTGCCAGCAGCTTGTGGACTACTTACAATGAGCAGTTCTTC.

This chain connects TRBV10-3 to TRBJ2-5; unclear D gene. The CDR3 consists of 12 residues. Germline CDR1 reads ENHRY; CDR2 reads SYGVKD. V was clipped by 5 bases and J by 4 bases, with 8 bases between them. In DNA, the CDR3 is TGTGCCATCAGTCAAAAAGGAGAGACCCAGTACTTC. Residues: CAISQKGETQYF.

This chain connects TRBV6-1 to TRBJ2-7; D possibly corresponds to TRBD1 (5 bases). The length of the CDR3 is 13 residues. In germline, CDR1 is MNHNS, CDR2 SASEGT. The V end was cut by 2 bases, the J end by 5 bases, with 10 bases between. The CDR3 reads CASSESGIHEQYF. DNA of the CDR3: TGTGCCAGCAGTGAATCAGGGATACACGAGCAGTACTTC.

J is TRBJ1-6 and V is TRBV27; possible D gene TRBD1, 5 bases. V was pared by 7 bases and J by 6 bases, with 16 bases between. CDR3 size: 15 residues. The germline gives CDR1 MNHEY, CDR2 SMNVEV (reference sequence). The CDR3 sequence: CASTPVATANSPLHF. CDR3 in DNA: TGTGCCAGCACCCCCGTCGCGACAGCTAATTCACCCCTCCACTTT.

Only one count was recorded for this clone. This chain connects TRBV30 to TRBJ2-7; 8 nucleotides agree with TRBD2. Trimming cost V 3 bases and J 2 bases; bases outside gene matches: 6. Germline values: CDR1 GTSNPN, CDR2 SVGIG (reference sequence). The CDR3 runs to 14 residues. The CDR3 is CAWRISGEAYEQYF. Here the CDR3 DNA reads TGTGCCTGGAGAATTAGCGGGGAGGCCTACGAGCAGTACTTC.

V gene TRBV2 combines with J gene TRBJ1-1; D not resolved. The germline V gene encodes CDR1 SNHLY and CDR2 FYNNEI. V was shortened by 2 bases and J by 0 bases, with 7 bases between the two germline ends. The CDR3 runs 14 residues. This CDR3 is CASSELELNTEAFF. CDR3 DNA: TGTGCCAGCAGTGAACTAGAGTTGAACACTGAAGCTTTCTTT.

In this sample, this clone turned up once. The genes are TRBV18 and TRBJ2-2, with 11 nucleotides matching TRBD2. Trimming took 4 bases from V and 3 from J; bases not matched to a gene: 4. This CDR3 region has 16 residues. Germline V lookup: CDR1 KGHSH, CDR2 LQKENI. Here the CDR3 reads CASSQTSGDDTGELFF. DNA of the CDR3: TGTGCCAGCTCACAGACTAGCGGGGATGACACCGGGGAGCTGTTTTTT.

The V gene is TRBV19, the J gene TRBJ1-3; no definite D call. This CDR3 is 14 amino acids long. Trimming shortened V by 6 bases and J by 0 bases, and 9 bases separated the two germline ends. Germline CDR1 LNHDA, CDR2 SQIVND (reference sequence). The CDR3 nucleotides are TGTGCCAGTAGCCCTCGAATCTCTGGAAACACCATATATTTT. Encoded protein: CASSPRISGNTIYF.

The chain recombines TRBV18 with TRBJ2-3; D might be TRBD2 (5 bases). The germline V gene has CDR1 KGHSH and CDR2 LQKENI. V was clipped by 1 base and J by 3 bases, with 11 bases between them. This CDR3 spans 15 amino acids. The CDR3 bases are TGTGCCAGCTCACCACTTTCACCGGGAACAGATACGCAGTATTTT. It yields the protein CASSPLSPGTDTQYF.

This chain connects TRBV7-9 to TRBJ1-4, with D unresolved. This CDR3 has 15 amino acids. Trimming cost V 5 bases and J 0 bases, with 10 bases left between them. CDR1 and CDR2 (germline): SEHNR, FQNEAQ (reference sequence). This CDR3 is CASSTTGTTNEKLFF. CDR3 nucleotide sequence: TGTGCCAGCAGCACCACCGGGACAACTAATGAAAAACTGTTTTTT.

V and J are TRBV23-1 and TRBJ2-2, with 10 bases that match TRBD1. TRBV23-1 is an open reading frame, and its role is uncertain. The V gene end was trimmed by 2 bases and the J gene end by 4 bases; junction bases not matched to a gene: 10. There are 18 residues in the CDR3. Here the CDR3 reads CASSQRGRTGGITGELFF. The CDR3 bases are TGCGCCAGCAGTCAAAGGGGAAGGACAGGGGGGATCACCGGGGAGCTGTTTTTT.

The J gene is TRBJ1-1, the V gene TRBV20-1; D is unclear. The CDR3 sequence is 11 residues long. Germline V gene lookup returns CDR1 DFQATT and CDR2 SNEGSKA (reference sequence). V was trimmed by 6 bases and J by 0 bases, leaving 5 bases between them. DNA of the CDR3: TGCAGTGCCCGGCTGAACACTGAAGCTTTCTTT. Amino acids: CSARLNTEAFF.

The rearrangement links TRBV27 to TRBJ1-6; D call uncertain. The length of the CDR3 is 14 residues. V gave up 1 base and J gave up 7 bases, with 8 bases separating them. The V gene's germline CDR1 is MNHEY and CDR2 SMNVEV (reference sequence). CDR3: CASSLFQENSPLHF. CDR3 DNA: TGTGCCAGCAGTTTATTTCAGGAAAATTCACCCCTCCACTTT.

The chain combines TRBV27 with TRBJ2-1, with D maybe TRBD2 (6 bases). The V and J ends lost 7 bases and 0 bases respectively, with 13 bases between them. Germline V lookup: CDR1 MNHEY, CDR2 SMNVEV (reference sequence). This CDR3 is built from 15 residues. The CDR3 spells CASTRRGSSYNEQFF. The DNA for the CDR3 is TGTGCCAGCACCCGCCGGGGGAGCTCCTACAATGAGCAGTTCTTC.

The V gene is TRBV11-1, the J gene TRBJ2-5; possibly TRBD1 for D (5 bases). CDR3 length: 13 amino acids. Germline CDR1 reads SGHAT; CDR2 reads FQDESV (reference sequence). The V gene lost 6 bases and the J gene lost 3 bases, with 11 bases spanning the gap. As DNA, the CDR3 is TGTGCCAGCAGGATGGGGCGTGAAGAGACCCAGTACTTC. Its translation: CASRMGREETQYF.

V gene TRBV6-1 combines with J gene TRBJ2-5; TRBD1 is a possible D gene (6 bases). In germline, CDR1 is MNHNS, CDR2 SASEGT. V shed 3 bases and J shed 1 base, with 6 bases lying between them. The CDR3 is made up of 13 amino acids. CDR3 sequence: CASSDRGQETQYF. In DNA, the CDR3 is TGTGCCAGCAGTGACAGGGGCCAAGAGACCCAGTACTTC.